The 27 T cell receptor beta chains below come from one sample, sequenced in a study of identical twins. One entry per CDR3 protein results from TCRdb running MiXCR on the 5' RACE reads. This sample yields around 490,000 distinct CDR3 sequences, of which roughly an eighth are seen a single time; 0.95% to 1% belongs to the top ten. These data are also associated with another study on yellow fever vaccine responses in identical twins.

Material: CD4+ T cells sorted from blood. The receptors were sampled from a woman aged 18-35 years in good health.

The V call is TRBV5-1, the J call TRBJ2-3; 7 bases agree with TRBD1. Per germline, CDR1 SGHRS and CDR2 YFSETQ. CDR3 length: 15 amino acids. The V segment lost 5 bases and the J segment 4 bases; nucleotides outside the gene matches: 10. CDR3 region: CASSPDRARADTQYF. The CDR3 bases are TGCGCCAGCAGTCCCGACAGGGCACGGGCAGATACGCAGTATTTT.

V is TRBV11-2 and J is TRBJ2-5, with TRBD1 identical over 9 bases. CDR1 and CDR2 from the germline V gene are SGHAT and FQNNGV. V shed 3 bases and J 4 bases; nucleotides not matched to a gene: 24. The CDR3 has 21 residues. This CDR3 reads CASSLLAGGTGLIVARETQYF. The CDR3 DNA reads TGTGCCAGCAGCTTGCTTGCTGGAGGGACAGGGCTGATTGTGGCCCGAGAGACCCAGTACTTC.

This clonotype has a handful of counts. This chain uses TRBV6-1 with TRBJ2-3, with D unclear. Germline V gene data show CDR1 as MNHNS and CDR2 as SASEGT. CDR3 length: 18 amino acids. The germline V and J ends were trimmed by 2 bases and 1 base, with 19 bases remaining between them. In DNA, the CDR3 is TGTGCCAGCAGTGAAAGGATAAAGACTCCGGGCGGCACAGATACGCAGTATTTT. This translates into CASSERIKTPGGTDTQYF.

The V call is TRBV7-2, the J call TRBJ1-1, with TRBD1 as a possible D gene (5 bases). Germline values: CDR1 SGHTA, CDR2 FQGNSA. This CDR3 comprises 14 residues. V lost 5 bases to trimming and J lost 4 bases, with 14 bases between them. Here the CDR3 reads CASSSTRVLTEAFF. The CDR3 DNA is TGTGCCAGCAGCAGCACCAGGGTACTCACTGAAGCTTTCTTT.

There are a few counts of this clonotype. The chain couples TRBV6-1 to TRBJ2-7, with 8 nucleotides matching TRBD1. The germline CDR1 and CDR2 sequences are MNHNS and SASEGT. CDR3 length: 15 residues. The junction had 8 bases not matched to a gene; V was cut back by 6 bases and J by 1 base. This CDR3 is CASSGQGPRSYEQYF. The DNA for the CDR3 is TGTGCCAGCAGCGGACAGGGTCCAAGGTCCTACGAGCAGTACTTC.

The V gene is TRBV10-3, the J gene TRBJ2-1; tentatively, D is TRBD2 (6 bases). The germline gives CDR1 ENHRY, CDR2 SYGVKD. CDR3 length: 17 amino acids. V lost 10 bases and J lost 4, with 26 bases in between. The CDR3 nucleotides are TGTGCCACCTCACGGCCTGAGGGGACTCCACCATACAATGAGCAGTTCTTC. Translated, it gives CATSRPEGTPPYNEQFF.

This clonotype was observed a few times. This chain joins TRBV20-1 and TRBJ2-2; tentatively, D is TRBD2 (5 bases). Germline-derived CDR1 and CDR2 are DFQATT and SNEGSKA (reference sequence). V was pared by 0 bases and J by 6 bases, with 11 bases between. The CDR3 is 14 amino acids. Written as DNA, the CDR3 is TGCAGTGCTAGAGACAGTGGTAGCGCCGGGGAGCTGTTTTTT. This sequence encodes CSARDSGSAGELFF.

This clonotype appeared a single time. The V and J genes are TRBV7-3 and TRBJ2-7; TRBD1 matches at 7 bases. Germline-derived CDR1 and CDR2 are SGHTA and FQGTGA. The CDR3 sequence is 15 residues long. With V trimmed by 4 bases and J by 2 bases, 8 bases remained unmatched. The CDR3 nucleotides are TGTGCCAGCAGCTCCACCGGGACAGCACCCTACGAGCAGTACTTC. Encoded protein: CASSSTGTAPYEQYF.

This clonotype was seen a handful of times. This chain joins TRBV7-9 and TRBJ2-5; D possibly corresponds to TRBD2 (6 bases). The germline V gene has CDR1 SEHNR and CDR2 FQNEAQ (reference sequence). V was pared by 0 bases and J by 6 bases, with 14 bases between. The CDR3 runs to 15 residues. The CDR3 reads CASSLANGGAKTQYF. CDR3 coding DNA: TGTGCCAGCAGCTTAGCCAATGGAGGGGCAAAGACCCAGTACTTC.

The chain uses TRBV28 and TRBJ1-2, with D possibly being TRBD1 (5 bases). The germline V gene encodes CDR1 MDHEN and CDR2 SYDVKM. Trimming took off 7 bases at V and 0 bases at J, with 15 bases between the two ends. CDR3 length equals 15 residues. In DNA, the CDR3 is TGTGCCAGCACCACAGACAGCCTACCTAACTATGGCTACACCTTC. This gives the protein CASTTDSLPNYGYTF.

This clonotype was detected a few times. The genes are TRBV28 and TRBJ2-6; D possibly uses TRBD1 or TRBD2 (5 bases each). Trimming took 7 bases from V and 2 from J, leaving 15 bases between them. The CDR3 runs to 16 residues. Germline loops: CDR1 MDHEN, CDR2 SYDVKM. CDR3: CASTHPWGTGANVLTF. Here the CDR3 DNA reads TGTGCCAGCACTCACCCATGGGGGACTGGGGCCAACGTCCTGACTTTC.

This clonotype was detected ten times or more. The chain couples TRBV20-1 to TRBJ2-7, with TRBD2 matching over 10 bases. Per germline, CDR1 DFQATT and CDR2 SNEGSKA (reference sequence). The CDR3 consists of 18 residues. Germline trimming cut 6 bases from V and 3 bases from J; bases unmatched to any gene: 20. CDR3 sequence: CSARQSLAGAHTRYEQYF. The CDR3 DNA reads as TGCAGTGCCCGGCAGAGTCTAGCGGGAGCACACACCCGCTACGAGCAGTACTTC.

The chain is built from TRBV30 and TRBJ2-3; TRBD2 matches at 8 bases. J gave up 2 bases and V 4 bases, and 8 bases lay outside the gene matches. Germline V CDR1 and CDR2: GTSNPN, SVGIG (reference sequence). CDR3 length equals 15 residues. CDR3 sequence reads: CAWMRGGGLTDTQYF. The CDR3, as DNA: TGTGCCTGGATGCGTGGCGGGGGGCTCACAGATACGCAGTATTTT.

The sample holds a few counts of this clonotype. The chain couples TRBV20-1 to TRBJ2-6; D gene ambiguous. Germline CDR1 DFQATT, CDR2 SNEGSKA (reference sequence). V was pared by 4 bases and J by 1 base, with 8 bases between. The CDR3 runs to 14 residues. CDR3 coding DNA: TGCAGTGCTAAGCACTTATCTGGGGCCAACGTCCTGACTTTC. Amino acids: CSAKHLSGANVLTF.

This clonotype has more than one count but fewer than ten. The DNA for the CDR3 is TGTGCCAGCAGCTTAGCGATACTAGCGGGCACCGGGGAGCTGTTTTTT. Protein product: CASSLAILAGTGELFF. The genes are TRBV7-8 and TRBJ2-2, with 9 nucleotides matching TRBD2. Germline CDR1 and CDR2: SGHVS and FQNEAQ. V was pared by 0 bases and J by 4 bases, with 3 bases of the junction left unmatched. The CDR3 runs to 16 residues.

This clonotype has more than one count but fewer than ten. The rearrangement uses TRBV14 and TRBJ2-2; D is undetermined. Trimming shortened V by 5 bases and J by 4 bases, and 14 bases separated the two germline ends. Per germline, CDR1 SGHDN and CDR2 FVKESK. The CDR3 length is 15 residues. CDR3 DNA sequence: TGTGCCAGCAGCGGCCAGTACGTATCCACCGGGGAGCTGTTTTTT. It specifies CASSGQYVSTGELFF.

This clonotype was picked up a small number of times. The rearrangement uses TRBV14 and TRBJ2-5, with D unclear. V shed 4 bases and J shed 5 bases, with 20 bases lying between them. This CDR3 contains 16 residues. The germline CDR1 and CDR2 sequences are SGHDN and FVKESK. CDR3 in DNA: TGTGCCAGCAGCCGCCCTCTAGAATATGGATATGAGACCCAGTACTTC. This translates into CASSRPLEYGYETQYF.

In its sample, this clonotype was seen a few times. The rearrangement uses TRBV12-3 or TRBV12-4 and TRBJ1-2; D gene uncertain. V lost 3 bases and J lost 6, with 11 bases in between. This CDR3 spans 13 amino acids. The CDR3 region is CASSFTEANGYTF. The CDR3 nucleotides read TGTGCCAGCAGTTTCACAGAAGCTAATGGCTACACCTTC.

This clonotype was picked up many times. V and J are TRBV6-1 and TRBJ2-4; no reliable D call. Germline assignment: CDR1 MNHNS and CDR2 SASEGT. This CDR3 region has 16 residues. The germline V and J ends were trimmed by 1 base and 0 bases, with 10 bases remaining between them. CDR3 in amino acids: CASSEGPLLAKNIQYF. DNA for the CDR3: TGTGCCAGCAGTGAAGGACCTTTACTAGCCAAAAACATTCAGTACTTC.

The V call is TRBV30, the J call TRBJ2-1; TRBD2 matches 8 bases. V was pared by 2 bases and J by 4 bases, with 7 bases of the junction left unmatched. CDR3 length: 15 amino acids. Per the germline V gene, CDR1 is GTSNPN and CDR2 is SVGIG (reference sequence). DNA for the CDR3: TGTGCCTGGAGTCAACTAGCGGAGAATTACAATGAGCAGTTCTTC. Translating gives CAWSQLAENYNEQFF.

The V gene is TRBV5-1, the J gene TRBJ2-1; 10 nucleotides line up with TRBD2. The germline V gene has CDR1 SGHRS and CDR2 YFSETQ. This CDR3 spans 16 amino acids. V lost 0 bases and J lost 5; bases outside the gene matches: 5. CDR3 amino acids: CASSLVSGRADNEQFF. The CDR3 coding sequence is TGCGCCAGCAGCTTGGTGAGCGGGAGGGCCGACAATGAGCAGTTCTTC.

This clonotype showed up many times. V is TRBV28 and J is TRBJ1-1; 7 bases agree with TRBD1. There are 14 residues in the CDR3. Germline loops: CDR1 MDHEN, CDR2 SYDVKM. Germline trimming cut 10 bases from V and 0 bases from J; bases unmatched to any gene: 8. The CDR3 is CATAGGALNTEAFF. CDR3 DNA: TGTGCCACCGCAGGGGGGGCTCTGAACACTGAAGCTTTCTTT. Together with reference TRBV28 and TRBJ1-1, the CDR3 gives the full variable domain: DVKVTQSSRYLVKRTGEKVFLECVQDMDHENMFWYRQDPGLGLRLIYFSYDVKMKEKGDIPEGYSVSREKKERFSLILESASTNQTSMYLCATAGGALNTEAFFGQGTRLTVV.

The chain couples TRBV10-3 to TRBJ1-2, with a weak D call TRBD1 (5 bases). CDR3 size: 13 residues. V was cut by 4 bases and J by 5 bases, with 11 bases left in between. Germline lookup yields CDR1 ENHRY and CDR2 SYGVKD. Here the CDR3 DNA reads TGTGCCATCAGTGCTGGGGCAGGGTATGGCTACACCTTC. Translated, it gives CAISAGAGYGYTF.

The chain has TRBV15 and TRBJ2-7, with 7 bases aligning to TRBD1. V lost 1 base to trimming and J lost 4 bases; unmatched junction nucleotides: 10. The CDR3 has 16 residues. The V gene's germline CDR1 is LNHNV and CDR2 YYDKDF (reference sequence). CDR3 bases: TGTGCCACCAGCAGAGTATCCAGGACAGGAGTATACGAGCAGTACTTC. Its protein product is CATSRVSRTGVYEQYF. Supplemented by reference TRBV15 and TRBJ2-7, the full variable domain reads DAMVIQNPRYQVTQFGKPVTLSCSQTLNHNVMYWYQQKSSQAPKLLFHYYDKDFNNEADTPDNFQSRRPNTSFCFLDIRSPGLGDTAMYLCATSRVSRTGVYEQYFGPGTRLTVT.

This chain joins TRBV28 and TRBJ2-2, with TRBD2 identical over 7 bases. The junction had 8 bases not matched to a gene; V was cut back by 1 base and J by 0 bases. This CDR3 has 18 residues. Germline loops: CDR1 MDHEN, CDR2 SYDVKM. For the CDR3, the DNA is TGTGCCAGCAGTTTATTTGCTAGCGGTTCCGCGAACACCGGGGAGCTGTTTTTT. This sequence encodes CASSLFASGSANTGELFF.

In the case of this clonotype: One end of the junction varies from germline; a read error may be responsible. The chain uses TRBV20-1 and TRBJ2-2; D is perhaps TRBD1 (5 bases). CDR3 length equals 16 residues. CDR1 DFQATT and CDR2 SNEGSKA come from the germline V gene (reference sequence). The CDR3 nucleotides are TGCAGTGCTAGCCCCAGGGAAAAGGGGAACAACGGGGAGCTGTTTTTT. Protein product: CSASPREKGNNGELFF.

This clonotype has a handful of counts. This chain links TRBV20-1 with TRBJ2-7, with 16 bases lining up with TRBD2. The germline CDR1 and CDR2 sequences are DFQATT and SNEGSKA (reference sequence). V shed 5 bases and J 9 bases; nucleotides not matched to a gene: 7. The CDR3 length is 14 residues. CDR3 loop: CSAPTGLAGGVQYF. The CDR3 coding sequence is TGCAGTGCTCCCACGGGACTAGCGGGAGGGGTGCAGTACTTC.